The 20 T cell receptor beta chains below all came from one sample that was sequenced in a study of technical replicates of blood from a few donors. Sequencing used immunoSEQ multiplex PCR; TCRdb keeps in-frame clones, though not all of them. This table has 60,000 to 85,000 clones, approximately 96% appearing once. Sample: T cells isolated from PBMCs. The receptors shown here come from a human donor in good health.

The chain uses TRBV27 and TRBJ2-2, with a possible D match to TRBD1 (5 bases). The V end lost 3 bases, the J end lost 5 bases, and 10 bases lay between the germline ends. Germline V lookup: CDR1 MNHEY, CDR2 SMNVEV (reference sequence). The CDR3 loop spans 14 amino acids. The CDR3 protein is CASSFPPGTGELFF. The CDR3 DNA reads as TGTGCCAGCAGTTTCCCCCCAGGGACCGGGGAGCTGTTTTTT.

The genes are TRBV28 and TRBJ1-1; D gene ambiguous. The CDR3 extends over 15 amino acids. The germline gives CDR1 MDHEN, CDR2 SYDVKM. The V gene lost 4 bases and the J gene lost 2 bases, with 14 bases spanning the gap. The CDR3 here is CASSSLLQRNTEAFF. Written as DNA, the CDR3 is TGTGCCAGCAGTTCACTCCTACAGAGAAACACTGAAGCTTTCTTT.

This sequence joins TRBV10-3 and TRBJ1-1; 7 bases are shared with TRBD1. With 4 bases clipped from V and 1 base from J, the junction kept 9 bases outside the gene matches. CDR3 length: 16 residues. Germline V gene sequence: CDR1 ENHRY, CDR2 SYGVKD. CDR3 bases: TGTGCCATCAGTGGCTATTGGGGACAGAAGAACACTGAAGCTTTCTTT. Its protein is CAISGYWGQKNTEAFF.

This clone was recorded once. This chain joins TRBV13 and TRBJ2-3; TRBD2 matches 10 bases. With V trimmed by 2 bases and J by 6 bases, 8 bases remained unmatched. This CDR3 has 16 amino acids. CDR1 and CDR2 from the germline V gene are PRHDT and FYEKMQ (reference sequence). CDR3 DNA sequence: TGTGCCAGCAGCTTAATGGCTAGCGGGAGAGGGGATACGCAGTATTTT. Translated, it gives CASSLMASGRGDTQYF.

The rearrangement links TRBV19 to TRBJ1-5; weak D call: TRBD1 (6 bases). Germline-derived CDR1 and CDR2 are LNHDA and SQIVND (reference sequence). The CDR3 is made up of 15 amino acids. The ends were cut back, 10 bases at V and 0 bases at J, with 16 bases in the middle. The CDR3 DNA reads as TGTGCCACCCAAGGGGGAGCTTATAGCAATCAGCCCCAGCATTTT. This codes for CATQGGAYSNQPQHF.

The rearrangement links TRBV5-1 to TRBJ2-5; 10 positions match TRBD2. J was trimmed by 2 bases and V by 3 bases; bases with no gene match: 7. The CDR3 has 16 residues. Germline assignment: CDR1 SGHRS and CDR2 YFSETQ. For the CDR3, the DNA is TGCGCCAGCAGCTCCCGTCTAGCGGGGGTGCAAGAGACCCAGTACTTC. This sequence encodes CASSSRLAGVQETQYF.

The chain combines TRBV27 with TRBJ2-2; possibly TRBD2 for D (5 bases). From germline, CDR1 is MNHEY and CDR2 SMNVEV (reference sequence). The CDR3 consists of 15 residues. V gave up 7 bases and J gave up 6 bases, with 18 bases separating them. CDR3 DNA sequence: TGTGCCAGCACCCACCCGAGAAGCGGCTCCGGGGAGCTGTTTTTT. Its protein product is CASTHPRSGSGELFF.

CDR3 in amino acids: CASSLEVGGISGYTF. The CDR3 DNA follows: TGTGCCAGCAGCTTAGAGGTCGGGGGGATTTCTGGCTACACCTTC. The gene calls are TRBV7-8 and TRBJ1-2, with D perhaps TRBD1 (5 bases). V lost 1 base, J lost 7 bases, and 16 bases lay in between. This CDR3 has 15 residues. Germline loops: CDR1 SGHVS, CDR2 FQNEAQ.

The chain is built from TRBV6-1 and TRBJ1-5, with D possibly matching TRBD1 (5 bases). Trimming removed 5 bases from V and 0 bases from J, with 11 bases in between. The CDR3 is 15 residues long. In germline, CDR1 is MNHNS, CDR2 SASEGT. The CDR3 bases are TGTGCCAGCAGTCTCCCAGGGCCTAGCAATCAGCCCCAGCATTTT. As protein: CASSLPGPSNQPQHF.

The gene calls are TRBV10-3 and TRBJ2-1, with TRBD1 identical over 10 bases. Germline V CDR1 and CDR2: ENHRY, SYGVKD. Trimming at V came to 4 bases and at J to 10 bases, leaving 4 bases not matched to a gene. The CDR3 covers 13 residues. CDR3 sequence: CAISAGTGVEQFF. CDR3 nucleotides: TGTGCCATCAGTGCGGGGACAGGGGTCGAGCAGTTCTTC.

This clone was seen a single time. This chain links TRBV6-1 with TRBJ1-2, with D hard to call. Germline CDR1 is MNHNS and CDR2 is SASEGT. There are 13 residues in the CDR3. Trimming took off 6 bases at V and 4 bases at J, with 12 bases between the two ends. The CDR3 here is CASSPSGIYGYTF. The CDR3 bases are TGTGCCAGCAGCCCCAGTGGTATCTATGGCTACACCTTC.

The V gene is TRBV2, the J gene TRBJ1-2; perhaps TRBD1 as D (6 bases). CDR1 and CDR2 (germline): SNHLY, FYNNEI. The V end lost 8 bases, the J end lost 5 bases, and 12 bases lay between the germline ends. There are 12 residues in the CDR3. CDR3 residues: CASSGTSYGYTF. In nucleotides, the CDR3 is TGTGCCAGCTCCGGGACAAGTTATGGCTACACCTTC.

The chain is built from TRBV4-3 and TRBJ2-5, with D perhaps TRBD2 (6 bases). Germline CDR1 and CDR2: LGHNA and YSLEER. The V end lost 4 bases, the J end lost 5 bases, and 17 bases lay between the germline ends. The CDR3 covers 15 residues. CDR3 sequence: CASSPIGGLGETQYF. In DNA, the CDR3 is TGCGCCAGCAGCCCGATCGGAGGGCTTGGGGAGACCCAGTACTTC.

V is TRBV21-1 and J is TRBJ2-5; the table's D call TRBD1 went unverified against the DNA. TRBV21-1 is noted as a pseudogene. The CDR3 covers 14 residues. The CDR3 DNA is TGTGCCGGGGAGGGGACAGGGGGCAAAGAGACCCAGTACTTC. Translating gives CAGEGTGGKETQYF.

Only a few counts were recorded for this clone. V gene TRBV5-1 combines with J gene TRBJ2-6; weak D call: TRBD2 (5 bases). Germline loops: CDR1 SGHRS, CDR2 YFSETQ. V lost 1 base and J 3 bases, leaving 8 bases between the germline ends. The CDR3 runs 15 residues. The CDR3 spells CASSLYGIGANVLTF. The CDR3 coding sequence is TGCGCCAGCAGCTTGTACGGGATTGGGGCCAACGTCCTGACTTTC.

The chain links TRBV15 to TRBJ2-5; 7 bases are a match to TRBD1. The germline CDR1 and CDR2 sequences are LNHNV and YYDKDF (reference sequence). The J segment lost 5 bases and the V segment lost 7 bases, leaving 13 bases of the junction unmatched. This CDR3 spans 15 amino acids. CDR3 in DNA: TGTGCCACCACACAGGCCAGGGGGTTGTCGGAGACCCAGTACTTC. Protein: CATTQARGLSETQYF.

The chain recombines TRBV28 with TRBJ1-4, with D perhaps matching TRBD1 (5 bases). There are 14 residues in the CDR3. Trimming shortened V by 1 base and J by 5 bases, and 8 bases separated the two germline ends. Germline V lookup: CDR1 MDHEN, CDR2 SYDVKM. Here the CDR3 DNA reads TGTGCCAGCAGTTTATTATCAGGGAATGAAAAACTGTTTTTT. Its protein product is CASSLLSGNEKLFF.

The J gene is TRBJ2-7, the V gene TRBV13; no firm D call. CDR3 length: 13 amino acids. V lost 0 bases and J 6 bases, leaving 9 bases between the germline ends. Germline V CDR1 and CDR2: PRHDT, FYEKMQ (reference sequence). The CDR3: CASSLGLISEQYF. The CDR3 bases are TGTGCCAGCAGCTTAGGCCTTATTAGCGAGCAGTACTTC.

The chain recombines TRBV5-4 with TRBJ1-1; no clear D. The CDR3 has 13 amino acids. Per the germline V gene, CDR1 is SGHNT and CDR2 is YYREEE (reference sequence). V was pared by 0 bases and J by 6 bases, with 9 bases between. CDR3 region: CASSLAGRAEAFF. The CDR3 nucleotides read TGTGCCAGCAGCTTGGCGGGGAGGGCTGAAGCTTTCTTT.

The V call is TRBV27, the J call TRBJ1-1; D is undetermined. Trimming took 7 bases from V and 5 from J, leaving 14 bases between them. This CDR3 is 13 amino acids long. CDR1 is MNHEY and CDR2 is SMNVEV in the germline V gene (reference sequence). In DNA form, the CDR3 reads TGTGCCAGCACCCCGGGGAGGGAAACTGAAGCTTTCTTT. Its protein is CASTPGRETEAFF.